The 22 T cell receptor beta chains given below trace back to one sample, sequenced in a study of T cell repertoires in cytomegalovirus infection. Antigen specificity for these receptors is unknown. A single record per CDR3 protein comes from TCRdb applying MiXCR to the reads. The data contain about 920,000 distinct CDR3 sequences, approximately 31% of them seen just once; the ten biggest clones take up around 15%. The material sequenced was cultured CD8+ T cells from PBMCs, taken from culture after CMV antigen stimulation. Every receptor here comes from a human donor in good health (CMV status not recorded). Some clones in this sample may be carry-over from other donors' samples.

This clonotype was observed a few times. The J gene is TRBJ1-2, the V gene TRBV6-1; 7 nucleotides match TRBD1. V was clipped by 5 bases and J by 1 base; unmatched bases: 10. The CDR3 spans 16 residues. Germline V CDR1 and CDR2: MNHNS, SASEGT. The CDR3 region has the DNA TGTGCCAGCAGTAAAAGCCCCCCAGGGGGTAACTATGGCTACACCTTC. This translates into CASSKSPPGGNYGYTF.

The chain couples TRBV4-3 to TRBJ2-3, with 9 bases aligning to TRBD2. Germline loops: CDR1 LGHNA, CDR2 YSLEER. Trimming cost V 0 bases and J 2 bases; bases outside gene matches: 6. The CDR3 has 17 amino acids. The CDR3 DNA follows: TGCGCCAGCAGCCAAGATAGCAGCGGGGGGTTCACAGATACGCAGTATTTT. This encodes CASSQDSSGGFTDTQYF.

V is TRBV6-5 and J is TRBJ1-1; D is unclear. Trimming cost V 2 bases and J 2 bases, with 12 bases left between them. This CDR3 has 15 residues. Germline V CDR1 and CDR2: MNHEY, SVGAGI. CDR3 sequence: CASSYGVLANTEAFF. CDR3 sequence (DNA): TGTGCCAGCAGTTACGGGGTTTTGGCAAACACTGAAGCTTTCTTT.

This clonotype ranks as medium-sized. J is TRBJ1-5 and V is TRBV7-2, with a tentative D call TRBD1 (5 bases). V lost 1 base to trimming and J lost 4 bases, with 14 bases between them. The CDR3 spans 16 residues. The germline gives CDR1 SGHTA, CDR2 FQGNSA. CDR3 sequence reads: CASSLVSDGTNQPQHF. The CDR3, as DNA: TGTGCCAGCAGCTTAGTATCGGACGGGACGAATCAGCCCCAGCATTTT.

The gene calls are TRBV7-9 and TRBJ1-4, with 8 bases identical to TRBD1. Trimming took 5 bases from V and 11 from J; bases not matched to a gene: 25. Per germline, CDR1 SEHNR and CDR2 FQNEAQ (reference sequence). The CDR3 consists of 19 residues. In DNA form, the CDR3 reads TGTGCCAGCAGCCCCACCGCGACAGCTCGGACAGGGACGGGTCGGAAACTGTTTTTT. Translated, it gives CASSPTATARTGTGRKLFF.

V is TRBV10-2 and J is TRBJ2-7; weak D call: TRBD2 (6 bases). The V and J ends lost 8 bases and 3 bases respectively, with 14 bases between them. The CDR3 runs to 13 residues. Germline assignment: CDR1 WSHSY and CDR2 SAAADI. As DNA, the CDR3 is TGCGCCAGCTTGGGAGGAGGGGACTACGAGCAGTACTTC. This gives the protein CASLGGGDYEQYF.

This clonotype has just one count. This may be a read error: a much more frequent sequence differs by one nucleotide. The CDR3 does not end in the conserved phenylalanine or tryptophan, so this is likely a read error. The genes are TRBV7-9 and TRBJ2-1; maybe TRBD1 (5 bases). Germline V gene sequence: CDR1 SEHNR, CDR2 FQNEAQ (reference sequence). This CDR3 is 13 amino acids long. The ends were cut back, 2 bases at V and 9 bases at J, with 11 bases in the middle. The CDR3: CASSLSTGGEQFS. The CDR3 DNA is TGTGCCAGCAGCTTATCCACAGGCGGTGAGCAGTTCTCC.

The V and J genes are TRBV24-1 and TRBJ2-3; D gene uncertain. The CDR3 length is 16 residues. Germline CDR1 reads KGHDR; CDR2 reads SFDVKD. V was cut by 11 bases and J by 2 bases, with 22 bases left in between. CDR3 sequence (DNA): TGTGCCAGCAAATGGGGTGTCAACGGGTCCACAGATACGCAGTATTTT. Protein sequence: CASKWGVNGSTDTQYF.

V usage is TRBV27 and J usage is TRBJ1-6; no definite D call. Germline V CDR1 and CDR2: MNHEY, SMNVEV (reference sequence). The germline V and J ends were trimmed by 4 bases and 5 bases, with 15 bases remaining between them. The CDR3 extends over 16 amino acids. For the CDR3, the DNA is TGTGCCAGCAGTTGGGCCCGACAAAGCAATAATTCACCCCTCCACTTT. This encodes CASSWARQSNNSPLHF.

The table lists this clonotype with a count of one. The chain employs TRBV4-2 and TRBJ2-5; TRBD2 matches at 7 bases. V lost 2 bases to trimming and J lost 2 bases; unmatched junction nucleotides: 5. The germline V gene has CDR1 LGHNA and CDR2 YNFKEQ. CDR3 length equals 15 residues. The CDR3, as DNA: TGTGCCAGCAGCCAATATCTAGCGGTGCAAGAGACCCAGTACTTC. This translates into CASSQYLAVQETQYF.

The J gene is TRBJ1-1, the V gene TRBV6-5, with unresolved D. CDR1 is MNHEY and CDR2 is SVGAGI in the germline V gene. V was cut by 6 bases and J by 8 bases, with 13 bases left in between. This CDR3 contains 12 residues. CDR3 sequence (DNA): TGTGCCAGCAGCCCTGACCCTCGAGAAGCTTTCTTT. It is translated as CASSPDPREAFF.

The chain combines TRBV2 with TRBJ2-2; the match to TRBD2 covers 11 bases. Trimming removed 6 bases from V and 1 base from J; junction bases left unmatched: 10. The CDR3 has 18 amino acids. CDR1 SNHLY and CDR2 FYNNEI come from the germline V gene. CDR3 sequence reads: CASSSLAGELENTGELFF. In DNA, the CDR3 is TGTGCCAGCAGCTCACTAGCGGGGGAATTGGAGAACACCGGGGAGCTGTTTTTT.

This clonotype appeared a few times. This chain joins TRBV7-6 and TRBJ1-2; the D gene is possibly TRBD1 (5 bases). The germline V gene has CDR1 SGHVS and CDR2 FNYEAQ. This CDR3 spans 17 amino acids. Between the trimmed V and J ends, which lost 1 base and 0 bases, there was a span of 15 bases. The CDR3 reads CASSLDRGTLANYGYTF. The DNA for the CDR3 is TGTGCCAGCAGCTTAGACCGAGGGACCCTGGCTAACTATGGCTACACCTTC.

A note on this clonotype: One end of the junction does not line up with germline, which may come from a read error. The genes are TRBV7-9 and TRBJ2-2; a possible D gene is TRBD2 (6 bases). Germline assignment: CDR1 SEHNR and CDR2 FQNEAQ (reference sequence). This CDR3 is 16 amino acids long. CDR3 protein: CASSTETSLNIGELFF. CDR3 DNA: TGTGCCAGCAGCACAGAAACTAGCTTGAACATCGGGGAGCTGTTTTTT.

The rearrangement joins TRBV7-9 to TRBJ2-3; D gene uncertain. The CDR3 runs 14 residues. CDR1 is SEHNR and CDR2 is FQNEAQ in the germline V gene (reference sequence). V lost 5 bases to trimming and J lost 4 bases, with 13 bases between them. The CDR3 sequence: CASSPRDRPDTQYF. CDR3 coding DNA: TGTGCCAGCAGCCCCCGAGACCGGCCAGATACGCAGTATTTT.

The rearrangement joins TRBV6-5 to TRBJ1-2; TRBD1 is a possible D gene (5 bases). CDR3 length: 13 residues. Trimming shortened V by 6 bases and J by 5 bases, and 13 bases separated the two germline ends. Germline V gene data show CDR1 as MNHEY and CDR2 as SVGAGI. The CDR3 region is CASSPKGTYGYTF. The CDR3 DNA sequence: TGTGCCAGCAGCCCCAAAGGGACGTATGGCTACACCTTC.

This chain's CDR3 is CASSLFSVPGQGIGTNNEQFF. The CDR3 region has the DNA TGTGCCAGCAGCTTATTTAGTGTCCCGGGACAGGGGATAGGAACTAACAATGAGCAGTTCTTC. The J gene is TRBJ2-1, the V gene TRBV7-9; the match to TRBD1 covers 10 bases. Germline CDR1 is SEHNR and CDR2 is FQNEAQ (reference sequence). The V gene end was trimmed by 2 bases and the J gene end by 5 bases; junction bases not matched to a gene: 21. The CDR3 is made up of 21 amino acids.

This clonotype showed up just a few times. The genes are TRBV7-6 and TRBJ1-2; 8 bases agree with TRBD1. Per germline, CDR1 SGHVS and CDR2 FNYEAQ. The CDR3 is 15 amino acids. CDR3 amino acids: CATGGIGGRGYGYTF. In DNA form, the CDR3 reads TGTGCAACAGGGGGGATAGGGGGGCGCGGCTATGGCTACACCTTC.

The chain employs TRBV7-4 and TRBJ2-7; no clear D gene. The CDR3 runs 13 residues. The V end was cut by 4 bases, the J end by 0 bases, with 7 bases between. CDR1 SGHVT and CDR2 SQSDAQ come from the germline V gene. The CDR3 bases are TGTGCCAGCAGCTATTATGACTCCTACGAGCAGTACTTC. Protein: CASSYYDSYEQYF.

The gene calls are TRBV19 and TRBJ2-1, with 8 positions matching TRBD2. Germline-derived CDR1 and CDR2 are LNHDA and SQIVND (reference sequence). The CDR3 spans 15 residues. The V gene end was trimmed by 1 base and the J gene end by 3 bases; junction bases not matched to a gene: 2. CDR3 nucleotides: TGTGCCAGTAGTATAGTGGGACTAGTCTACAATGAGCAGTTCTTC. This encodes CASSIVGLVYNEQFF.

The chain uses TRBV9 and TRBJ2-2, with D uncertain. Germline CDR1 is SGDLS and CDR2 is YYNGEE. Deletions cut 2 bases from V and 0 bases from J, with 14 bases between. The CDR3 contains 17 residues. CDR3 in DNA: TGTGCCAGCAGCGTGAACCTAAGACGGACGAACACCGGGGAGCTGTTTTTT. Protein: CASSVNLRRTNTGELFF.

This chain connects TRBV15 to TRBJ1-5; TRBD1 aligns across 8 bases. The CDR3 is 16 residues long. Germline V gives CDR1 LNHNV, CDR2 YYDKDF (reference sequence). V gave up 1 base and J gave up 2 bases; unmatched junction bases: 4. CDR3 protein: CATSRAQGDRNQPQHF. In nucleotides, the CDR3 is TGTGCCACCAGCAGAGCACAGGGGGACCGCAATCAGCCCCAGCATTTT.